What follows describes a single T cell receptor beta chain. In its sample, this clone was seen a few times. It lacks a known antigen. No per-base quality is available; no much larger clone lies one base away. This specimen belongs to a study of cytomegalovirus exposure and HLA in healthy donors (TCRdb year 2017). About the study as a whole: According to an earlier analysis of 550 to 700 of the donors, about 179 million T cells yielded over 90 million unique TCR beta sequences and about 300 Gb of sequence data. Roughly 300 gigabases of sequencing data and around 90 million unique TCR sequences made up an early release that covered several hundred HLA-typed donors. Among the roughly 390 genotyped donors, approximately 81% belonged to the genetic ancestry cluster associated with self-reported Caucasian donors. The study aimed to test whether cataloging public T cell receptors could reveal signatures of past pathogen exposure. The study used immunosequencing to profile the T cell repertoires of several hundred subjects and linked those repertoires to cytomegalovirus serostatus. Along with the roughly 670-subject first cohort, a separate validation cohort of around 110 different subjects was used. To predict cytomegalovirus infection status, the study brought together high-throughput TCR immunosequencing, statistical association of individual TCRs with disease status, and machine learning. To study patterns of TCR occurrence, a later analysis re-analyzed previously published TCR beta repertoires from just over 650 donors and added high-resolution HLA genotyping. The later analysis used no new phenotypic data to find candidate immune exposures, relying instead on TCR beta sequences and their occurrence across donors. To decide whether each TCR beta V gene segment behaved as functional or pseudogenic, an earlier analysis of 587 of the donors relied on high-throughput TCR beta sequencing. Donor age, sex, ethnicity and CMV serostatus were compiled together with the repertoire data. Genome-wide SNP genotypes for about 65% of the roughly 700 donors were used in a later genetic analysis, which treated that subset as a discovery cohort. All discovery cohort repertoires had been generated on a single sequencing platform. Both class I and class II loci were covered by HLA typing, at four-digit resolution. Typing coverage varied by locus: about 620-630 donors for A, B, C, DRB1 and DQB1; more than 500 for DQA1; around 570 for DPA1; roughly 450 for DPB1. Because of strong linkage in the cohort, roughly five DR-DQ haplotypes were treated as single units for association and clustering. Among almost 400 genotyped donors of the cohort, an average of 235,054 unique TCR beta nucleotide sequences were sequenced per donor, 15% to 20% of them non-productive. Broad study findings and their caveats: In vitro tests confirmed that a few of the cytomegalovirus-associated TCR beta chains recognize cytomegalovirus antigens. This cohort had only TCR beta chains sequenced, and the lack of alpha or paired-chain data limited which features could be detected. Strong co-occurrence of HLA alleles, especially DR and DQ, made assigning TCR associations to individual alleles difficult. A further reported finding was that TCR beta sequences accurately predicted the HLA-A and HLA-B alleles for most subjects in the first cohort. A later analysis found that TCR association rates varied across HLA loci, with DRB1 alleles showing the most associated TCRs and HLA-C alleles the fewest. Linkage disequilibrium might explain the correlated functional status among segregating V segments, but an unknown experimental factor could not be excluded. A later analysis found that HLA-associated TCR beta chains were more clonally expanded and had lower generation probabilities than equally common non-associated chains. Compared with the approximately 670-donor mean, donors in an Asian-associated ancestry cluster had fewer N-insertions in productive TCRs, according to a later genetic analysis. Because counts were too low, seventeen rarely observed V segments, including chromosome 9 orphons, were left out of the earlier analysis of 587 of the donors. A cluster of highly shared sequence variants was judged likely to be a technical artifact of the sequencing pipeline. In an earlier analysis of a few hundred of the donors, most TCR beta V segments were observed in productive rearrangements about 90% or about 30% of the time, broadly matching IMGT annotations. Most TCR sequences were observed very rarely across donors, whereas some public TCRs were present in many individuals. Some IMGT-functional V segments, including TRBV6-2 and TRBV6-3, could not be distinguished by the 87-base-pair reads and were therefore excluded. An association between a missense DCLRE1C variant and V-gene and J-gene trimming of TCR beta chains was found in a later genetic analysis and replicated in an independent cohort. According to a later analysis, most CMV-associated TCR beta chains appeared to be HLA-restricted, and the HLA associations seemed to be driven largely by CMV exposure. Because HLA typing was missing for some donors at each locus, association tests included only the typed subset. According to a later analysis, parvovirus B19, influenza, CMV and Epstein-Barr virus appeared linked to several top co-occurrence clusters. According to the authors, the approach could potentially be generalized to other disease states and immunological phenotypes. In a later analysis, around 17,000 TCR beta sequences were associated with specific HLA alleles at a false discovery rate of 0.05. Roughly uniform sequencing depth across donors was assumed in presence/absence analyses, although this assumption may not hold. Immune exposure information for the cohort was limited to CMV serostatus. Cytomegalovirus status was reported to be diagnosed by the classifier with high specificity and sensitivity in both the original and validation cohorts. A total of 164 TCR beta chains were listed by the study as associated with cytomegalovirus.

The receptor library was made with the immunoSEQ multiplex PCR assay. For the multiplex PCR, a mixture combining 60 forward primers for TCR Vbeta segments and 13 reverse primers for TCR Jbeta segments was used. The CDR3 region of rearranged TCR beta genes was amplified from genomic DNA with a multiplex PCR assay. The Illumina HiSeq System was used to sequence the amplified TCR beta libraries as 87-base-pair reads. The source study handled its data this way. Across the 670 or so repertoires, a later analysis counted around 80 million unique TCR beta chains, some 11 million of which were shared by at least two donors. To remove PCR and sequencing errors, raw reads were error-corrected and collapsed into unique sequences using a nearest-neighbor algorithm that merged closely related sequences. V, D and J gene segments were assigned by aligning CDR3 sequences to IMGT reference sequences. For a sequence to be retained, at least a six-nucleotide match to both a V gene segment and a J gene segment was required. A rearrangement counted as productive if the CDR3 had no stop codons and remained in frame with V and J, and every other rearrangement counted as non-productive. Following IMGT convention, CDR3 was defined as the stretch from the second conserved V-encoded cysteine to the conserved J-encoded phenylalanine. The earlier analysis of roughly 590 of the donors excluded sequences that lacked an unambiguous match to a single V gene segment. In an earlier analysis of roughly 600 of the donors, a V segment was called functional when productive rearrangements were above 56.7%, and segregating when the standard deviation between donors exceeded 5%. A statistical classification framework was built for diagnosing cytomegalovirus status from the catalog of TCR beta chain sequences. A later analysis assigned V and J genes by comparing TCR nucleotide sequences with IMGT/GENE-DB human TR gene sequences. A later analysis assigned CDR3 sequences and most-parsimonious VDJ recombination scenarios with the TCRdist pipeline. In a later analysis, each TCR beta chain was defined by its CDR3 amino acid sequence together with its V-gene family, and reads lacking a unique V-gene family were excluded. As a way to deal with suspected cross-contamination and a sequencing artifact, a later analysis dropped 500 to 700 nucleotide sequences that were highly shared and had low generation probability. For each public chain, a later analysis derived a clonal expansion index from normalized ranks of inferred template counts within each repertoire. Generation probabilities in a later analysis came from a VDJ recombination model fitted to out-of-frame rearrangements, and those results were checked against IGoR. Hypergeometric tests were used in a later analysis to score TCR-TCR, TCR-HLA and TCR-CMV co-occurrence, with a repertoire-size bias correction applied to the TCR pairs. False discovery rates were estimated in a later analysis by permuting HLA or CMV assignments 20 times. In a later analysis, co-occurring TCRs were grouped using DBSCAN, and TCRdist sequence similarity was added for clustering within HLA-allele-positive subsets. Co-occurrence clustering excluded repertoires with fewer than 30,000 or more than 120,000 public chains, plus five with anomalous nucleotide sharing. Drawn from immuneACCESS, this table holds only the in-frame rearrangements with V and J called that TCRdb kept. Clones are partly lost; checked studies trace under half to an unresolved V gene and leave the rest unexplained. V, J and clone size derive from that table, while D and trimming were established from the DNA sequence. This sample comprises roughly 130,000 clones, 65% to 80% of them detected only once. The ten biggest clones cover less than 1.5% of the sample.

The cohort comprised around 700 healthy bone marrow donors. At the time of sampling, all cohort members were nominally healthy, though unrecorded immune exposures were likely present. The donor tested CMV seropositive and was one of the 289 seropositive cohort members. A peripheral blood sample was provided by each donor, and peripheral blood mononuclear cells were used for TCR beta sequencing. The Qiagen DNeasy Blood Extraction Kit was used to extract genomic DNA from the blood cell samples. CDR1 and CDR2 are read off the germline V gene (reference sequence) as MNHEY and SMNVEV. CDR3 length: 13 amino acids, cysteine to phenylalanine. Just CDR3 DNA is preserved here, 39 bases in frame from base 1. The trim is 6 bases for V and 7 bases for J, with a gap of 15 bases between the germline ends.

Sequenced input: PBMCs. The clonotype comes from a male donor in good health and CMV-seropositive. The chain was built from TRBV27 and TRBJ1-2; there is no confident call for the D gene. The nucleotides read TGTGCCAGCAGCTCCTCGCCCTTCGGTGGCTACACCTTC. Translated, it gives CASSSSPFGGYTF.